The text below deals with one T cell receptor beta chain. This CDR3 region has 16 residues. CDR1 and CDR2 from the germline V gene are SGHRS and YFSETQ. V was shortened by 0 bases and J by 0 bases, with 13 bases between the two germline ends. The data were taken from a study of T cell responses to AZD1222 COVID-19 vaccine. Profiled with immunoSEQ multiplex PCR; TCRdb holds only in-frame clones, not every one. The data hold 150,000 to 200,000 clones, with about nine tenths observed a single time. The chain links TRBV5-1 to TRBJ2-7, with D hard to call. This specimen consisted of peripheral blood, obtained on day 0 of AZD1222 vaccination. The source is an adult in good health. The CDR3 nucleotides read TGCGCCAGCAGCTTGGAGTCCGATTCACGCTCCTACGAGCAGTACTTC. Its protein product is CASSLESDSRSYEQYF. The entire variable domain, with the rest obtained from reference TRBV5-1 and TRBJ2-7, is as follows: KAGVTQTPRYLIKTRGQQVTLSCSPISGHRSVSWYQQTPGQGLQFLFEYFSETQRNKGNFPGRFSGRQFSNSRSEMNVSTLELGDSALYLCASSLESDSRSYEQYFGPGTRLTVT.